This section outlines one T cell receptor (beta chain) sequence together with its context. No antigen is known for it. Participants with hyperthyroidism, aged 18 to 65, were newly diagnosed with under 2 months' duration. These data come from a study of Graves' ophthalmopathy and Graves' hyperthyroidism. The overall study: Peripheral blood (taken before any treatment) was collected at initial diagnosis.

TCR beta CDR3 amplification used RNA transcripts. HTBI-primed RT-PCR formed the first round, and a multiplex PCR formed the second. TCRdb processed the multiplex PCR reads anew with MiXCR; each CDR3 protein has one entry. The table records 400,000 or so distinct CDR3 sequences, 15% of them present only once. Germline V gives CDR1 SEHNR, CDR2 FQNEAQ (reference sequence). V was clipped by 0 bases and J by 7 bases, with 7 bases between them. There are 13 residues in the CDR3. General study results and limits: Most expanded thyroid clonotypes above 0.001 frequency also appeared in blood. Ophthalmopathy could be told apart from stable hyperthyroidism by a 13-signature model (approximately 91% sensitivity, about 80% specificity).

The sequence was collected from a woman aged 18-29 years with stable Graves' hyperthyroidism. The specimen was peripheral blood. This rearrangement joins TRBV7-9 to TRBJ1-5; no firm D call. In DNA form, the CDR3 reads TGTGCCAGCAGCTTAGCAGGTCTGCAGCCCCAGCATTTT. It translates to CASSLAGLQPQHF.